The clone carrying this T cell receptor (beta chain) has only a few counts. With 3 bases removed from V and 6 bases from J, the gap between germline ends came to 12 bases. Germline V gene sequence: CDR1 MNHEY, CDR2 SMNVEV (reference sequence). The CDR3 length is 13 residues. This entry belongs to a study of shared clonotypes between healthy human individuals. The method was immunoSEQ multiplex PCR; TCRdb's version includes in-frame clones alone and lacks a portion of them. The data contain about 230,000 clones, 50% to 80% of them singletons. The chain links TRBV27 to TRBJ2-7; a possible D gene is TRBD1 (6 bases). Sequences were obtained from memory CD4+ T cells sorted from blood. Subset here: CD45RA-negative fraction. The source is a man aged 25-45 years in good health. The CDR3 region has the DNA TGTGCCAGCAGTTTCATACAGGGCGGCGAGCAGTACTTC. This encodes CASSFIQGGEQYF.